Shown below are 11 T cell receptor beta chains from a single sample sequenced in a study of CD8 T cells in Susac syndrome. When the RNA was reverse transcribed, random hexamers were used with an input of roughly 0.5 to 1 ug. TCRdb recomputed calls from the immunoSEQ multiplex PCR reads with MiXCR, one row per CDR3 protein. The top ten clones hold around 0.095% of a sample with roughly 200,000 distinct CDR3 sequences, around 94% of them seen once. The sample consisted of CD4+ T cells from PBMCs. These receptor sequences come from a human donor with Susac syndrome.

The V gene is TRBV29-1, the J gene TRBJ2-1; no clear D. Germline V gene data show CDR1 as SQVTM and CDR2 as ANQGSEA. This CDR3 region has 15 residues. Trimming took 8 bases from V and 0 from J, leaving 17 bases between them. The chain's CDR3 is CSSRPQVSSYNEQFF. CDR3 in DNA: TGCAGCTCCCGCCCTCAGGTTAGCTCCTACAATGAGCAGTTCTTC.

As DNA, the CDR3 is TGTGCCAGCAGTTTAGTAGGGGATGGTTCACCCCTCCACTTT. It codes for CASSLVGDGSPLHF. This chain connects TRBV12-3 or TRBV12-4 to TRBJ1-6, with a weak D call TRBD1 (5 bases). This CDR3 comprises 14 residues. The ends were cut back, 1 base at V and 9 bases at J, with 10 bases in the middle.

V usage is TRBV28 and J usage is TRBJ2-3, with 7 bases that match TRBD1. The CDR3 runs to 14 residues. Germline trimming cut 2 bases from V and 4 bases from J; bases unmatched to any gene: 3. CDR1 is MDHEN, CDR2 SYDVKM, per germline. The CDR3 sequence is CASSLDRVADTQYF. The CDR3 nucleotides read TGTGCCAGCAGTTTAGACAGGGTCGCAGATACGCAGTATTTT.

The chain has TRBV28 and TRBJ2-7; 8 nucleotides line up with TRBD1. The V gene's germline CDR1 is MDHEN and CDR2 SYDVKM. The CDR3 has 14 amino acids. J was trimmed by 5 bases and V by 5 bases; bases with no gene match: 8. The CDR3 is CASSQDREGNEQYF. CDR3 in DNA: TGTGCCAGCAGTCAGGACAGGGAAGGTAACGAGCAGTACTTC.

This clonotype showed up just once. This rearrangement joins TRBV4-2 to TRBJ1-2; D is unresolved. CDR1 and CDR2 (germline): LGHNA, YNFKEQ. This CDR3 region has 14 residues. Between the trimmed V and J ends, which lost 2 bases and 4 bases, there was a span of 11 bases. CDR3 in amino acids: CASSQHRDLYGYTF. CDR3 DNA sequence: TGTGCCAGCAGCCAACACAGAGACCTCTATGGCTACACCTTC.

V gene TRBV28 combines with J gene TRBJ2-5; 8 bases agree with TRBD2. The CDR3 extends over 15 amino acids. Per the germline V gene, CDR1 is MDHEN and CDR2 is SYDVKM. Trimming took 8 bases from V and 5 from J; bases not matched to a gene: 13. The CDR3 DNA is TGTGCCAGCCGCGTTAGAGCGGGAGATGCGGAGACCCAGTACTTC. This codes for CASRVRAGDAETQYF.

This chain links TRBV20-1 with TRBJ1-5, with D possibly matching TRBD1 (5 bases). Germline assignment: CDR1 DFQATT and CDR2 SNEGSKA (reference sequence). CDR3 size: 15 residues. V lost 4 bases and J 5 bases, leaving 18 bases between the germline ends. The DNA for the CDR3 is TGCAGTGCTACTCGTGGGGGAGGTTTGGATCAGCCCCAGCATTTT. Amino acids: CSATRGGGLDQPQHF.

A few counts support this clonotype. The chain combines TRBV4-1 with TRBJ1-6; weak D call: TRBD1 (5 bases). V was pared by 2 bases and J by 10 bases, with 15 bases between. Looked up from germline, CDR1 is MGHRA and CDR2 is YSYEKL. The CDR3 is made up of 15 amino acids. CDR3 loop: CASSQSHGGRSPLHF. Written as DNA, the CDR3 is TGCGCCAGCAGCCAATCGCATGGGGGTCGGTCACCCCTCCACTTT.

The V gene is TRBV6-2 or TRBV6-3, the J gene TRBJ2-3, with D maybe TRBD2 (6 bases). Germline CDR1 reads MNHEY; CDR2 reads SVGEGT. The CDR3 length is 13 residues. V lost 3 bases to trimming and J lost 14 bases, with 18 bases between them. CDR3 in amino acids: CASSYIRGASAYF. The CDR3 region has the DNA TGTGCCAGCAGTTATATTAGGGGTGCTAGCGCGTATTTT.

V is TRBV20-1 and J is TRBJ2-3; 8 bases agree with TRBD1. The CDR3 contains 15 residues. With 3 bases clipped from V and 4 bases from J, the junction kept 9 bases outside the gene matches. The germline V gene encodes CDR1 DFQATT and CDR2 SNEGSKA (reference sequence). In DNA form, the CDR3 reads TGCAGTGCTAGTCAGGGGGCGTTTATCGCAGATACGCAGTATTTT. Translation gives CSASQGAFIADTQYF.

V usage is TRBV7-2 and J usage is TRBJ2-1; 7 bases line up with TRBD1. This CDR3 contains 14 residues. CDR1 is SGHTA, CDR2 FQGNSA, per germline. Trimming removed 4 bases from V and 7 bases from J; junction bases left unmatched: 7. CDR3 in DNA: TGTGCCAGCAGCTCGGACAGGTCGCTTAATGAGCAGTTCTTC. Translated, it gives CASSSDRSLNEQFF.